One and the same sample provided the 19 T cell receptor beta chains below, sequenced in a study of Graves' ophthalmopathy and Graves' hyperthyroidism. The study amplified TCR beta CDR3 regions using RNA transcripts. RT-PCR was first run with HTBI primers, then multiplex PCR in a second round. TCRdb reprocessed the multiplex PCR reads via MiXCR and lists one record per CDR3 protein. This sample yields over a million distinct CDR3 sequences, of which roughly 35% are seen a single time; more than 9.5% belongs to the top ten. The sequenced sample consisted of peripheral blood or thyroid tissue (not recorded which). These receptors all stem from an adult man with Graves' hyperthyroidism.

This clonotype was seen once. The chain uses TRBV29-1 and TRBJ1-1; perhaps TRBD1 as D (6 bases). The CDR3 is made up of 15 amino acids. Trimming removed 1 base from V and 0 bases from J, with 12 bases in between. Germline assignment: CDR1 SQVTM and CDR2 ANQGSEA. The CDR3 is CSVEGGRGMNTEAFF. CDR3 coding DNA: TGCAGCGTTGAAGGGGGGAGGGGGATGAACACTGAAGCTTTCTTT.

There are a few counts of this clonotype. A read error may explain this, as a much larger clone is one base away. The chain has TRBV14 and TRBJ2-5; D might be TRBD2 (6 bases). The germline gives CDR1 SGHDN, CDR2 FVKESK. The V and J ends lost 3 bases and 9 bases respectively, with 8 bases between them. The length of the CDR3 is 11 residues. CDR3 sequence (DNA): TGTGCCAGCAGCCAGGGGAGGTCCCAGTACTTC. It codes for CASSQGRSQYF.

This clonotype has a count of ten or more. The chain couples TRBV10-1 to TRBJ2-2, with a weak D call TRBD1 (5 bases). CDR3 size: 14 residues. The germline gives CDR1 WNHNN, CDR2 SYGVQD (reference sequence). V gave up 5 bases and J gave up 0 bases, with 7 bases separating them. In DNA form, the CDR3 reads TGCGCCAGCAGTAGACAGACGAACACCGGGGAGCTGTTTTTT. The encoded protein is CASSRQTNTGELFF.

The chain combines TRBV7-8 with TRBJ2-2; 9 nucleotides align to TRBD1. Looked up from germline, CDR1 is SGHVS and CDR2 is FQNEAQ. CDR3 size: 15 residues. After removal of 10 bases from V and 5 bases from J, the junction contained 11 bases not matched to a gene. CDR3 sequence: CAISAGQGRTGELFF. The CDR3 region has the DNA TGTGCCATCAGTGCCGGACAGGGGCGGACCGGGGAGCTGTTTTTT.

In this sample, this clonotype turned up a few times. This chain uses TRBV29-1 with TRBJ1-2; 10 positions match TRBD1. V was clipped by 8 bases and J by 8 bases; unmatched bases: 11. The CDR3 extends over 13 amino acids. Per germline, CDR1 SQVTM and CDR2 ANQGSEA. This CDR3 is CSSQSTGGRGYTF. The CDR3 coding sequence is TGCAGCAGTCAATCGACAGGGGGCCGGGGCTACACCTTC.

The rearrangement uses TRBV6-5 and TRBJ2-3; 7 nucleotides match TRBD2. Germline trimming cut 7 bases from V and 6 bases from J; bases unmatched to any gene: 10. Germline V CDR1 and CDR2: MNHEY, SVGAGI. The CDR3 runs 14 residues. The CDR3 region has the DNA TGTGCCAGCATGGGACTACCGCCTACCGATACGCAGTATTTT. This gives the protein CASMGLPPTDTQYF.

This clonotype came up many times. The CDR3 here is CASRGTAEETQYF. The CDR3 nucleotides are TGTGCCAGCAGGGGGACTGCCGAAGAGACCCAGTACTTC. This sequence joins TRBV6-5 and TRBJ2-5, with D tentatively TRBD2 (6 bases). Per germline, CDR1 MNHEY and CDR2 SVGAGI. CDR3 size: 13 residues. V lost 6 bases and J lost 3, with 11 bases in between.

CDR3 in DNA: TGCAGCGTCGCGGGACAGGGGGCTTTAACCTTC. Its protein product is CSVAGQGALTF. The rearrangement joins TRBV29-1 to TRBJ1-2; TRBD1 aligns across 12 bases. CDR1 is SQVTM, CDR2 ANQGSEA, per germline. The CDR3 is 11 residues long. V trimming: 6 bases; J trimming: 14 bases; junction bases outside the gene matches: 7.

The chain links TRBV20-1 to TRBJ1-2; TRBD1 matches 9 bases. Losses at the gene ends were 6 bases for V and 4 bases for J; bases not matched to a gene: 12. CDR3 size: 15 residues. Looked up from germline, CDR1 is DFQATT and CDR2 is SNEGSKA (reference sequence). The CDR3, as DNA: TGCAGTGCGATCGTACCGGGACAGGGACCCTATGGCTACACCTTC. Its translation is CSAIVPGQGPYGYTF.

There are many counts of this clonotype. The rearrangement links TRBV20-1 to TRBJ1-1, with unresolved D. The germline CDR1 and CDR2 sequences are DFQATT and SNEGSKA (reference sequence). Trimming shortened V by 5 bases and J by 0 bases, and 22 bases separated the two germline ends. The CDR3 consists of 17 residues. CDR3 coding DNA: TGCAGTGCTCGACCCCTCGCGCGTTTGGAAGTGAACACTGAAGCTTTCTTT. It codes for CSARPLARLEVNTEAFF.

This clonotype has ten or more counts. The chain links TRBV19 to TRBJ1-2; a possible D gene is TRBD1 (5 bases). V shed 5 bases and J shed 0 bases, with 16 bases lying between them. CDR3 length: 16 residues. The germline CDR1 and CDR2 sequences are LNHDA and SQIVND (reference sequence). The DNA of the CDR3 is TGTGCCAGTAGTCAAGCCCGTGGACAAGCTAACTATGGCTACACCTTC. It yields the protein CASSQARGQANYGYTF.

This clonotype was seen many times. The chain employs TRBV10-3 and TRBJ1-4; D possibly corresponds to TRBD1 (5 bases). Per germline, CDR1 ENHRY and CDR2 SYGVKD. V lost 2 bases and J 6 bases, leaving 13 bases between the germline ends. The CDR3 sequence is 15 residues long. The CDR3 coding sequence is TGTGCCATCAGTGAGAAACCAGGGCGGGATGAAAAACTGTTTTTT. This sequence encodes CAISEKPGRDEKLFF.

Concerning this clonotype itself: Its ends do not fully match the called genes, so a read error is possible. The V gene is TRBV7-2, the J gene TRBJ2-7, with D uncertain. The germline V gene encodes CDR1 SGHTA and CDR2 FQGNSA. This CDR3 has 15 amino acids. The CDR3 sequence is CAGRPARNSVGEQYF. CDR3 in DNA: TGTGCCGGCAGGCCAGCGAGGAATTCGGTCGGCGAGCAGTACTTC.

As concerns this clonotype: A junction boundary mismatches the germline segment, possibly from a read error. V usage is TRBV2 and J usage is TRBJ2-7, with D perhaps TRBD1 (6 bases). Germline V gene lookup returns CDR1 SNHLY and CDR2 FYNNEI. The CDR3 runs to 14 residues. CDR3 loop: CAISESGARGAQYF. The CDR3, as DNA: TGTGCCATCAGTGAGTCCGGGGCCAGGGGAGCGCAGTACTTC.

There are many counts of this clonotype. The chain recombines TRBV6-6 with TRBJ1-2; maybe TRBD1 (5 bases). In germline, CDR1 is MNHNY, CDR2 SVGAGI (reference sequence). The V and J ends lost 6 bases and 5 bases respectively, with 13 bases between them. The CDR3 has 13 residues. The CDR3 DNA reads TGTGCCAGCAGCCCACGGGACGGATATGGCTACACCTTC. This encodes CASSPRDGYGYTF.

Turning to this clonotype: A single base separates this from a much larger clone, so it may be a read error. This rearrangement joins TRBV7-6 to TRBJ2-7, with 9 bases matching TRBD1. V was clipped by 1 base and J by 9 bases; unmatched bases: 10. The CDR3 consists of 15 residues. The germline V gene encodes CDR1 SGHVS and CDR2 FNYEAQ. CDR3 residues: CASSLDVQGATGQYF. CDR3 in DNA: TGTGCCAGCAGCTTAGACGTACAGGGGGCAACCGGGCAGTACTTC.

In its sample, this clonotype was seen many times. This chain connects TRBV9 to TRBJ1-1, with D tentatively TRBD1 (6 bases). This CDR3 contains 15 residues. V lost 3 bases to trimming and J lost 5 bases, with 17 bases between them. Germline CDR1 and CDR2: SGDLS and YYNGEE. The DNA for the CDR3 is TGTGCCAGCAGCGCCGGGGACACGAAGAGAACTGAAGCTTTCTTT. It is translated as CASSAGDTKRTEAFF.

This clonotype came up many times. This CDR3 reads CASKKGNYGYTF. The CDR3 coding sequence is TGTGCCAGTAAAAAGGGGAACTATGGCTACACCTTC. V is TRBV19 and J is TRBJ1-2; tentatively, D is TRBD1 (5 bases). Trimming took off 7 bases at V and 2 bases at J, with 8 bases between the two ends. The CDR3 covers 12 residues. In germline, CDR1 is LNHDA, CDR2 SQIVND (reference sequence).

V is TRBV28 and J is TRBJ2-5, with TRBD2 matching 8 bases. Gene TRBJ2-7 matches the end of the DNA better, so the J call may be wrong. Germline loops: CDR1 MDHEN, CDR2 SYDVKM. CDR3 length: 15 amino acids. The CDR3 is CASSFVASGSYEQYF. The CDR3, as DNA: TGTGCCAGCAGTTTTGTGGCTAGCGGGTCCTACGAGCAGTACTTC.